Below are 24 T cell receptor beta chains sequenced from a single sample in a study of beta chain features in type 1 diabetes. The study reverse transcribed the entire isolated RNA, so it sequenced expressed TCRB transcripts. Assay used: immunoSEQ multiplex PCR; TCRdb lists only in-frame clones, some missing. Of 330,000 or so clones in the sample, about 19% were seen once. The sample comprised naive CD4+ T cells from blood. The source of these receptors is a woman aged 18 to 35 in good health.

The chain's CDR3 is CASSPDRGTGGYTF. CDR3 nucleotide sequence: TGTGCCAGCAGCCCGGACAGGGGAACGGGAGGCTACACCTTC. This chain links TRBV9 with TRBJ1-2; 9 bases are shared with TRBD1. V shed 4 bases, J shed 8 bases, and the junction held 9 bases outside the gene matches. This CDR3 has 14 residues. Germline V gives CDR1 SGDLS, CDR2 YYNGEE.

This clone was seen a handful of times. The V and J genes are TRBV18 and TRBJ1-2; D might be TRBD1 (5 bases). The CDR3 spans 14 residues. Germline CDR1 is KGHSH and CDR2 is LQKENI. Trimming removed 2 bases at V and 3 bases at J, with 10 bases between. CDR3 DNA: TGTGCCAGCTCACCAGGGGCGGAGTACTATGGCTACACCTTC. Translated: CASSPGAEYYGYTF.

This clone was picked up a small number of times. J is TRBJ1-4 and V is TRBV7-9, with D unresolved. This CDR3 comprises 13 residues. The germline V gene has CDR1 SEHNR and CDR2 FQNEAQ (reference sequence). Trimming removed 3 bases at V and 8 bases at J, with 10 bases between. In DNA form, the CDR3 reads TGTGCCAGCAGCTTTCCGGGAAACGAAAAACTGTTTTTT. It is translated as CASSFPGNEKLFF.

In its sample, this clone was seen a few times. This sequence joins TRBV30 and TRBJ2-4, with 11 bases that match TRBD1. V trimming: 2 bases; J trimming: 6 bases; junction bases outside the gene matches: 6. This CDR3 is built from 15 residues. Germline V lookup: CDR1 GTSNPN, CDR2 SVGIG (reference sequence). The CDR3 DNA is TGTGCCTGGAGTCCAAGGGGGACAGGGGGAAACATTCAGTACTTC. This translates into CAWSPRGTGGNIQYF.

In DNA, the CDR3 is TGTGCCAGCATCGGGACAGGGAGTGAAAAACTGTTTTTT. Protein product: CASIGTGSEKLFF. The chain employs TRBV6-5 and TRBJ1-4; 9 bases match TRBD1. Germline V CDR1 and CDR2: MNHEY, SVGAGI. Germline trimming cut 7 bases from V and 7 bases from J; bases unmatched to any gene: 4. The CDR3 runs 13 residues.

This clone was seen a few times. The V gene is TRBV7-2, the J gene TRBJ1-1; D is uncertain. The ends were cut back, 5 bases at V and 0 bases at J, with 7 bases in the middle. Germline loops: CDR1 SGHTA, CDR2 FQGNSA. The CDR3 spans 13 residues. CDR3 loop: CASSAHMNTEAFF. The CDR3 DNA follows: TGTGCCAGCAGCGCGCATATGAACACTGAAGCTTTCTTT.

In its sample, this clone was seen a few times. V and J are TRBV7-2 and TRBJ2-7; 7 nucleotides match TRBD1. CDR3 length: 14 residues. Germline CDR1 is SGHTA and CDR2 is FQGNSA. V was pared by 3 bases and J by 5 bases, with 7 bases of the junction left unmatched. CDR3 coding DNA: TGTGCCAGCAGCTTCAGACAGGGTGGGGACGAGCAGTACTTC. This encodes CASSFRQGGDEQYF. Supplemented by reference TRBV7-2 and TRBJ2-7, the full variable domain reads GAGVSQSPSNKVTEKGKDVELRCDPISGHTALYWYRQSLGQGLEFLIYFQGNSAPDKSGLPSDRFSAERTGGSVSTLTIQRTQQEDSAVYLCASSFRQGGDEQYFGPGTRLTVT.

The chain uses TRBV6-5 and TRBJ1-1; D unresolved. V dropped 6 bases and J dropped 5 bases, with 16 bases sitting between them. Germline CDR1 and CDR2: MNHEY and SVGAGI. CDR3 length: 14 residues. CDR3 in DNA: TGTGCCAGCAGCCTCGGGAGTGTCGTAACTGAAGCTTTCTTT. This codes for CASSLGSVVTEAFF.

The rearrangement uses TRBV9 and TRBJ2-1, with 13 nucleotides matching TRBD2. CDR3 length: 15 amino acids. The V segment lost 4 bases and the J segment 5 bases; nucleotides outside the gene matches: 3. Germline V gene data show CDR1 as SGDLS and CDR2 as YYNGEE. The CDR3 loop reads CASSLGLAGDNEQFF. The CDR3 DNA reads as TGTGCCAGCAGCCTTGGACTAGCGGGGGACAATGAGCAGTTCTTC.

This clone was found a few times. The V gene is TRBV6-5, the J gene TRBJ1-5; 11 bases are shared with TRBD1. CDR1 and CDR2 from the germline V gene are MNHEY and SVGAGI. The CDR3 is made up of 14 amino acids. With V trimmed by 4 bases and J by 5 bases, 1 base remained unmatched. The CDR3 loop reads CASSWTGGDQPQHF. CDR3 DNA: TGTGCCAGCAGTTGGACAGGGGGCGATCAGCCCCAGCATTTT.

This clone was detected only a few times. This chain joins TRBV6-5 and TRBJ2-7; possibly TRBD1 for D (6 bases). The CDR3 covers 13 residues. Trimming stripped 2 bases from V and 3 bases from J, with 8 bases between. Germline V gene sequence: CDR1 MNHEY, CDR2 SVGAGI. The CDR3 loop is CASSYEGGYEQYF. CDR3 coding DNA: TGTGCCAGCAGTTACGAAGGGGGCTACGAGCAGTACTTC.

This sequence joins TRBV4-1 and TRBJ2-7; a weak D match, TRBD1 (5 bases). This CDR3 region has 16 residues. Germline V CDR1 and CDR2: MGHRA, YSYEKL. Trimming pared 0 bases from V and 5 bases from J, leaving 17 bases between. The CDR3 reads CASSQDGAGRRNEQYF. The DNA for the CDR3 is TGCGCCAGCAGCCAAGATGGGGCAGGGCGAAGGAACGAGCAGTACTTC.

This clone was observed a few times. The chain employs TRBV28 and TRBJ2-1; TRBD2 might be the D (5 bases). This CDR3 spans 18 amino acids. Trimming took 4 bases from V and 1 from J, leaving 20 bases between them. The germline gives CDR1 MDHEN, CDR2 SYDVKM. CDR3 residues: CASSSFSSKMGSYNEQFF. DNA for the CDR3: TGTGCCAGCAGTTCGTTTTCTAGCAAAATGGGTTCCTACAATGAGCAGTTCTTC.

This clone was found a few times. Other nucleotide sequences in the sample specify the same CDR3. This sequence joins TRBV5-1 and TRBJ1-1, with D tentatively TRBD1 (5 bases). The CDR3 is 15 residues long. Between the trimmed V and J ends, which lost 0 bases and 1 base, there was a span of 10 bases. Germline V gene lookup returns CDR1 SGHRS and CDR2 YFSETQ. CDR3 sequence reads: CASSLAGTGNTEAFF. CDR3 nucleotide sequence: TGCGCCAGCAGCTTGGCCGGAACAGGGAACACTGAAGCTTTCTTT.

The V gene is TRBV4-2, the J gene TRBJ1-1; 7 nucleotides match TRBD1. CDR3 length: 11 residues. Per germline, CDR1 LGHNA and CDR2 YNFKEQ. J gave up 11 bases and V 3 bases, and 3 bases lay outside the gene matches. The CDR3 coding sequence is TGTGCCAGCAGCCAGGGACAGAGGGCTTTCTTT. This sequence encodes CASSQGQRAFF.

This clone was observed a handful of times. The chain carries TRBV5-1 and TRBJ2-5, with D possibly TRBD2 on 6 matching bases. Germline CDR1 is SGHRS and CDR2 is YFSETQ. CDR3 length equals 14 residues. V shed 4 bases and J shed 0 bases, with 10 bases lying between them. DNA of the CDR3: TGCGCCAGCAGCATGGGACTTAACCAAGAGACCCAGTACTTC. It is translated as CASSMGLNQETQYF.

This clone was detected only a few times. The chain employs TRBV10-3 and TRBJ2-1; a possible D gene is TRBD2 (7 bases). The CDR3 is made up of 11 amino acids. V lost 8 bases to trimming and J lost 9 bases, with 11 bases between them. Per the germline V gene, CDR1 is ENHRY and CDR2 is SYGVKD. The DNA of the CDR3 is TGTGCCATCGGGGGGGCCGGTGAGCAGTTCTTC. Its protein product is CAIGGAGEQFF.

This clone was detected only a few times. The CDR3 region has the DNA TGTGCCAGCAGCCCCCCGGGGGGGGCTGGGGCCAACGTCCTGACTTTC. It translates to CASSPPGGAGANVLTF. The chain employs TRBV11-2 and TRBJ2-6; TRBD2 matches 8 bases. There are 16 residues in the CDR3. The germline V gene has CDR1 SGHAT and CDR2 FQNNGV. V gave up 5 bases and J gave up 2 bases; unmatched junction bases: 5.

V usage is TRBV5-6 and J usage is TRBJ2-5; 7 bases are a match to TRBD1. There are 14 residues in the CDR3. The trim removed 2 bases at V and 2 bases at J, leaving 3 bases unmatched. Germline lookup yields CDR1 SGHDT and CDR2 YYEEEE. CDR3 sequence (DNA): TGTGCCAGCAGCTTCCGGGACAGACAAGAGACCCAGTACTTC. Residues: CASSFRDRQETQYF.

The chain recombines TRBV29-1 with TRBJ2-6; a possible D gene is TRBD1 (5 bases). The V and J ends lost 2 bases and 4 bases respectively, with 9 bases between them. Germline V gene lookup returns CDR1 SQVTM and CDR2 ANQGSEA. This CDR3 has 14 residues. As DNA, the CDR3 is TGCAGCGTTGAACAGGGTTACGGGGCCAACGTCCTGACTTTC. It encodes CSVEQGYGANVLTF.

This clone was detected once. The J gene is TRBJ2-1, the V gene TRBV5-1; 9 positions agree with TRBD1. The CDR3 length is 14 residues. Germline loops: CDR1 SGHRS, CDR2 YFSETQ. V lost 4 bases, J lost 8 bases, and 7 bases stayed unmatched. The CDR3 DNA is TGCGCCAGCAGCCCCCCGGGACAGGGCTATGAGCAGTTCTTC. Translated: CASSPPGQGYEQFF.

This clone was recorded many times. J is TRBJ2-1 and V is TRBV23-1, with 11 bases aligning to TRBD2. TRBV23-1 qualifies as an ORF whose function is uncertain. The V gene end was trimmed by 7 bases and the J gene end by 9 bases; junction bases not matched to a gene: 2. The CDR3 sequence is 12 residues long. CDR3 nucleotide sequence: TGCGCCAGCATCGGGACTAGCGGTGAGCAGTTCTTC. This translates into CASIGTSGEQFF.

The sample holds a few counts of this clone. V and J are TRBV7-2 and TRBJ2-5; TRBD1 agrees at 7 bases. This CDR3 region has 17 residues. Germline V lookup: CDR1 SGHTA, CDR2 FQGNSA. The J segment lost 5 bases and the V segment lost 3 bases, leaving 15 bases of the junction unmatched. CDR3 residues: CASSFKLTGPLGETQYF. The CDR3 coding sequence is TGTGCCAGCAGCTTTAAGCTGACAGGGCCGCTGGGGGAGACCCAGTACTTC.

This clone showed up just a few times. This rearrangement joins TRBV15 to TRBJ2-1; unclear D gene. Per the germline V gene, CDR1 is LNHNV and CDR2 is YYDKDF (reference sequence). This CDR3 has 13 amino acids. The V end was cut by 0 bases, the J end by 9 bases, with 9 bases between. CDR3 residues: CATSRDPTPEQFF. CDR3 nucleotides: TGTGCCACCAGCAGAGATCCGACTCCTGAGCAGTTCTTC.